The 21 T cell receptor beta chains reported below all come from one sample, sequenced in a study of T-cell memory formation after mild COVID-19. MiXCR was run by TCRdb on the 5' RACE reads, yielding one entry per CDR3 protein. This table holds under 550,000 distinct CDR3 sequences, approximately 19% found once. Material for sequencing was PBMCs or a T cell subset sorted from them (not recorded which). Receptors were obtained from a man younger than 35 who had mild COVID-19 (a few samples of this study predate the infection). Cell type and time point are not known.

This clonotype has a handful of counts. The CDR3 DNA reads TGCAGGGCAGCGGGGGCGAATGAGCAGTTCTTC. Amino acids: CRAAGANEQFF. The J gene is TRBJ2-1, the V gene TRBV20-1; TRBD2 aligns across 8 bases. The germline CDR1 and CDR2 sequences are DFQATT and SNEGSKA (reference sequence). CDR3 length: 11 amino acids.

This clonotype was seen ten or more times. The CDR3 region has the DNA TGTGCCAGCAGCTACGGGACAGCAATAGTCAGCCTACCCTACGAGCAGTACTTC. Its protein product is CASSYGTAIVSLPYEQYF. The chain carries TRBV7-9 and TRBJ2-7; 7 nucleotides align to TRBD1. The CDR3 has 18 amino acids. The V and J ends lost 4 bases and 2 bases, in that order; junction bases with no gene match: 17. Germline loops: CDR1 SEHNR, CDR2 FQNEAQ (reference sequence).

This clonotype was seen a single time. Written as DNA, the CDR3 is TGTGCCAGCAGAAACAGGGGTTTATCTGGAAACACCATATATTTT. Translation gives CASRNRGLSGNTIYF. V gene TRBV6-5 combines with J gene TRBJ1-3; 7 bases are a match to TRBD1. The CDR3 runs to 15 residues. The germline gives CDR1 MNHEY, CDR2 SVGAGI. V was pared by 6 bases and J by 1 base, with 6 bases of the junction left unmatched.

This clonotype showed up just a few times. The rearrangement links TRBV7-2 to TRBJ2-3; unclear D gene. CDR1 is SGHTA, CDR2 FQGNSA, per germline. Trimming left V 4 bases short and J 2 bases short, with 19 bases between. The CDR3 sequence is 17 residues long. CDR3 nucleotide sequence: TGTGCCAGCAGCTCCCACCTCCCGGACGGAGCCACAGATACGCAGTATTTT. It codes for CASSSHLPDGATDTQYF.

This clonotype was found once. CDR3 loop: CASSFGQIENTEAFF. The CDR3 region has the DNA TGTGCCAGCAGCTTTGGACAGATCGAGAACACTGAAGCTTTCTTT. This chain uses TRBV7-9 with TRBJ1-1; D is possibly TRBD1 (6 bases). The CDR3 sequence is 15 residues long. Germline lookup yields CDR1 SEHNR and CDR2 FQNEAQ (reference sequence). The V end lost 3 bases, the J end lost 1 base, and 12 bases lay between the germline ends.

The DNA for the CDR3 is TGCGCCAGCAGCTCGACAGGGGTAGATACGCAGTATTTT. Translating it yields CASSSTGVDTQYF. The V and J genes are TRBV5-1 and TRBJ2-3; the match to TRBD1 covers 8 bases. Germline CDR1 SGHRS, CDR2 YFSETQ. V gave up 3 bases and J gave up 5 bases; unmatched junction bases: 2. This CDR3 has 13 residues.

A word on this clonotype: This likely comes from a read error, as the CDR3 has no conserved phenylalanine or tryptophan at its end. V usage is TRBV7-6 and J usage is TRBJ2-1; D may be TRBD1 (6 bases). The germline V and J ends were trimmed by 9 bases and 7 bases, with 19 bases remaining between them. Looked up from germline, CDR1 is SGHVS and CDR2 is FNYEAQ. This CDR3 has 14 amino acids. The CDR3 loop is CARRWGFRGNEQFL. CDR3 nucleotides: TGTGCCAGAAGATGGGGTTTCAGGGGTAATGAGCAGTTCTTA.

This clonotype showed up many times. V is TRBV28 and J is TRBJ2-3, with TRBD2 as a possible D gene (5 bases). V was shortened by 3 bases and J by 0 bases, with 10 bases between the two germline ends. This CDR3 is 15 amino acids long. Germline CDR1 MDHEN, CDR2 SYDVKM. DNA of the CDR3: TGTGCCAGCAGTTTGACACAGCGGAGCACAGATACGCAGTATTTT. Translated, it gives CASSLTQRSTDTQYF.

In this sample, this clonotype turned up many times. V is TRBV7-2 and J is TRBJ2-1, with 8 bases lining up with TRBD2. Unmatched junction bases numbered 9, after V lost 5 bases and J lost 6 bases. The germline V gene encodes CDR1 SGHTA and CDR2 FQGNSA. The CDR3 is 15 amino acids. DNA for the CDR3: TGTGCCAGCAGCCCTCCCGGACTAGCTGGCAATGAGCAGTTCTTC. Translated: CASSPPGLAGNEQFF.

The rearrangement joins TRBV6-1 to TRBJ2-1; D ambiguous. CDR3 length equals 12 residues. The germline V gene encodes CDR1 MNHNS and CDR2 SASEGT. Trimming removed 11 bases at V and 7 bases at J, with 15 bases between. Here the CDR3 reads CAGEGSRNEQFF. CDR3 coding DNA: TGTGCCGGGGAAGGGTCCCGAAATGAGCAGTTCTTC.

The chain is built from TRBV7-6 and TRBJ2-3; D is ambiguous. This CDR3 is built from 13 residues. The V gene lost 5 bases and the J gene lost 6 bases, with 12 bases spanning the gap. CDR1 and CDR2 (germline): SGHVS, FNYEAQ. The CDR3 reads CASSPKAGDTQYF. As DNA, the CDR3 is TGTGCCAGCAGCCCTAAAGCTGGGGATACGCAGTATTTT.

This rearrangement joins TRBV7-6 to TRBJ2-3, with D perhaps TRBD1 (6 bases). CDR1 and CDR2 from the germline V gene are SGHVS and FNYEAQ. The V end lost 0 bases, the J end lost 2 bases, and 9 bases lay between the germline ends. CDR3 size: 15 residues. CDR3 region: CASSLAWGHTDTQYF. CDR3 nucleotides: TGTGCCAGCAGCTTAGCCTGGGGACACACAGATACGCAGTATTTT.

The genes are TRBV7-9 and TRBJ1-4; D remains ambiguous. V was cut by 2 bases and J by 8 bases, with 15 bases left in between. Per germline, CDR1 SEHNR and CDR2 FQNEAQ (reference sequence). There are 15 residues in the CDR3. This CDR3 is CASSLIDAPGEKLFF. The CDR3, as DNA: TGTGCCAGCAGCTTAATTGACGCACCGGGGGAAAAACTGTTTTTT.

This clonotype was detected only a few times. The gene calls are TRBV10-3 and TRBJ2-2; the D gene could be TRBD1 or TRBD2 (6 bases each). The CDR3 contains 13 residues. In germline, CDR1 is ENHRY, CDR2 SYGVKD. V gave up 11 bases and J gave up 8 bases, with 18 bases separating them. CDR3 in amino acids: CAVGGRTPGELFF. The CDR3 coding sequence is TGTGCCGTCGGGGGCAGGACCCCTGGGGAGCTGTTTTTT.

In this sample, this clonotype turned up a few times. The chain joins TRBV11-2 to TRBJ2-1; TRBD2 aligns across 10 bases. Germline V gene lookup returns CDR1 SGHAT and CDR2 FQNNGV. V trimming: 8 bases; J trimming: 6 bases; junction bases outside the gene matches: 13. The CDR3 has 16 amino acids. CDR3 loop: CASGLGSGGLSNEQFF. The DNA for the CDR3 is TGTGCCAGCGGGTTAGGTAGCGGGGGGTTATCCAATGAGCAGTTCTTC.

This clonotype appeared a few times. The chain combines TRBV12-3 or TRBV12-4 with TRBJ2-1; TRBD2 might be the D (7 bases). The CDR3 is 14 residues long. V was cut by 6 bases and J by 12 bases, with 21 bases left in between. The chain's CDR3 is CASSPGGALIMQFF. In nucleotides, the CDR3 is TGTGCCAGCAGCCCTGGGGGGGCGCTTATTATGCAGTTCTTC.

This clonotype was seen a handful of times. J is TRBJ2-2 and V is TRBV10-1; TRBD1 matches 7 bases. The CDR3 loop spans 15 amino acids. With V trimmed by 4 bases and J by 2 bases, 4 bases remained unmatched. Germline V gives CDR1 WNHNN, CDR2 SYGVQD (reference sequence). CDR3 protein: CASSAGTANTGELFF. Written as DNA, the CDR3 is TGCGCCAGCAGTGCCGGGACAGCCAACACCGGGGAGCTGTTTTTT.

The J gene is TRBJ1-5, the V gene TRBV4-1; possibly TRBD1 for D (5 bases). The CDR3 is made up of 15 amino acids. The V end was cut by 0 bases, the J end by 7 bases, with 13 bases between. CDR1 and CDR2 (germline): MGHRA, YSYEKL. CDR3: CASSQESGGGQPQHF. CDR3 DNA: TGCGCCAGCAGCCAAGAGTCCGGGGGTGGACAGCCCCAGCATTTT.

This clonotype was counted at least ten times. The chain couples TRBV5-1 to TRBJ2-5; D not resolved. This CDR3 comprises 13 residues. V was clipped by 4 bases and J by 0 bases, with 7 bases between them. Germline V gene sequence: CDR1 SGHRS, CDR2 YFSETQ. CDR3 residues: CASSLTNQETQYF. The CDR3 nucleotides read TGCGCCAGCAGCCTGACAAACCAAGAGACCCAGTACTTC.

This clonotype has only a few counts. V usage is TRBV7-2 and J usage is TRBJ2-5, with D perhaps being TRBD1 or TRBD2 (6 bases each). Trimming stripped 2 bases from V and 8 bases from J, with 21 bases between. The CDR3 loop spans 16 amino acids. Germline V gene data show CDR1 as SGHTA and CDR2 as FQGNSA. CDR3 amino acids: CASSLTWGGTRNTQYF. CDR3 nucleotides: TGTGCCAGCAGCTTAACGTGGGGCGGGACACGCAACACCCAGTACTTC.

This clonotype was found a few times. This chain links TRBV29-1 with TRBJ2-5, with 7 bases fitting TRBD1. The CDR3 is 16 residues long. The germline V gene encodes CDR1 SQVTM and CDR2 ANQGSEA. J was trimmed by 7 bases and V by 3 bases; bases with no gene match: 17. Here the CDR3 reads CSVDPRVTGASGTQYF. CDR3 nucleotide sequence: TGCAGCGTTGATCCCCGCGTCACAGGGGCATCAGGGACCCAGTACTTC.